The source of this TCR beta chain is a study of T cell changes during pregnancy in multiple sclerosis. Germline V gene lookup returns CDR1 SGHDT and CDR2 YYEEEE. The CDR3 consists of 16 residues. The ends were cut back, 0 bases at V and 7 bases at J, with 19 bases in the middle. Method: immunoSEQ multiplex PCR; TCRdb's copy keeps in-frame clones and lacks some. This repertoire shows about 73,000 clones, roughly nine tenths found once; its top ten account for 8% to 10%. V usage is TRBV5-6 and J usage is TRBJ1-2; maybe TRBD1 (5 bases). The material was peripheral blood, obtained after pregnancy. The clonotype originates from a female donor in good health, enrolled as a control in a pregnancy study. The CDR3 DNA reads as TGTGCCAGCAGCTTGGATGGGGCAGGGCCCAATCTTGGCTACACCTTC. Translation: CASSLDGAGPNLGYTF.